A selection of T cell receptor beta chains follows, all from one sample in a study of blood T cell repertoires in COVID-19. Data came from immunoSEQ multiplex PCR; TCRdb stores just in-frame clones and leaves some out. Among approximately 36,000 clones listed, approximately 80% were seen once. Sequencing was done on a sample of peripheral blood. Receptors were obtained from a man between 60 and 70 years old with COVID-19, enrolled during active disease. The CDR3 runs from the conserved cysteine through the conserved F or W. The D gene is left open where the match is weak. Only part of the rows carry a size: once, few, many, or a class if the clone is expanded.

-	TRBJ2-7	-	TRBV7-9	CASSLVRHEQYF	TGTGCCAGCAGCTTAGTCAGGCACGAGCAGTACTTC
-	TRBJ1-3	-	TRBV5-1	CASSLQQGSSGNTIYF	TGCGCCAGCAGCTTACAACAGGGCAGCTCTGGAAACACCATATATTTT
-	TRBJ1-1	-	TRBV5-1	CASSLVGVGPMNTEAFF	TGCGCCAGCAGCTTGGTAGGGGTGGGGCCGATGAACACTGAAGCTTTCTTT
-	TRBJ2-2	-	TRBV5-1	CASSRRSFGTGELFF	TGCGCCAGCAGCCGCCGGTCCTTTGGCACCGGGGAGCTGTTTTTT
TRBD1	TRBJ1-6	-	TRBV7-9	CASSFRDSNSPLHF	TGTGCCAGCAGCTTCCGGGACAGCAATTCACCCCTCCACTTT
-	TRBJ1-4	few	TRBV27	CASRGGLNEKLFF	TGTGCCAGCAGGGGCGGACTTAATGAAAAACTGTTTTTT
-	TRBJ1-1	once	TRBV10-3	CAIRGTPNTEAFF	TGTGCCATCAGGGGGACACCCAACACTGAAGCTTTCTTT
-	TRBJ2-1	-	TRBV6-5	CASSRKAGYNEQFF	TGTGCCAGCAGTAGAAAAGCGGGCTACAATGAGCAGTTCTTC
-	TRBJ1-6	-	TRBV19	CASSMGANSYNSPLHF	TGTGCCAGTAGTATGGGGGCGAACTCCTATAATTCACCCCTCCACTTT
TRBD1	TRBJ2-1	-	TRBV11-2	CASSLGGTAYNEQFF	TGTGCCAGCAGCTTAGGGGGGACAGCTTACAATGAGCAGTTCTTC
-	TRBJ1-1	-	TRBV10-3	CASKSGGMNTEAFF	TGTGCGAGCAAATCAGGCGGGATGAACACTGAAGCTTTCTTT
-	TRBJ1-2	-	TRBV19	CASSLASLGGYTF	TGTGCCAGTAGTTTAGCCTCCCTAGGAGGCTACACCTTC
-	TRBJ1-2	-	TRBV6-2/TRBV6-3	CASSLISPNYGYTF	TGTGCCAGCAGTTTAATAAGCCCTAACTATGGCTACACCTTC
-	TRBJ1-3	-	TRBV11-2	CASSAQTGRSGNTIYF	TGTGCCAGCAGCGCACAAACAGGGCGCTCTGGAAACACCATATATTTT
TRBD1	TRBJ1-4	-	TRBV5-1	CASSITGTENEKLFF	TGCGCCAGCAGCATAACCGGGACAGAGAATGAAAAACTGTTTTTT
-	TRBJ2-2	-	TRBV5-1	CASSLDIGELFF	TGCGCCAGCAGCTTGGATATCGGGGAGCTGTTTTTT
-	TRBJ1-3	-	TRBV19	CASSIQGNTIYF	TGTGCCAGTAGTATCCAGGGAAACACCATATATTTT
TRBD1	TRBJ1-2	few	TRBV10-3	CAIKGEGQGEGKAF	TGTGCCATCAAGGGTGAGGGACAGGGTGAAGGGAAGGCCTTC
-	TRBJ1-4	-	TRBV12-3/TRBV12-4	CASSVRHYEKLFF	TGTGCCAGCAGTGTTCGACATTATGAAAAACTGTTTTTT
-	TRBJ1-2	-	TRBV5-6	CASSSTRAFYGYTF	TGTGCCAGCAGCAGTACAAGAGCGTTCTATGGCTACACCTTC